The 17 T cell receptor beta chains below all came from one sample that was sequenced in a study of OX40 agonist ivuxolimab in advanced cancers. The repertoire was sequenced with immunoSEQ multiplex PCR; TCRdb's copy has only in-frame clones and lacks some. The data show approximately 90,000 clones, roughly 85% seen once. Sequencing used CD4+ or CD8+ T cells sorted from blood, obtained in a trial of the OX40 agonist ivuxolimab. The receptor source for this set is an adult with an advanced solid tumor such as melanoma, head and neck, liver or kidney cancer.

V gene TRBV6-4 combines with J gene TRBJ2-1; 8 bases align to TRBD2. Germline V gives CDR1 MRHNA, CDR2 SNTAGT. The CDR3 has 18 residues. V dropped 0 bases and J dropped 7; count of bases not matched to a gene: 14. CDR3: CASSDSLILAGGLNEQFF. The DNA for the CDR3 is TGTGCCAGCAGTGACTCCTTGATTTTGGCGGGGGGTCTGAATGAGCAGTTCTTC.

This rearrangement joins TRBV2 to TRBJ1-1; no definite D call. The CDR3 has 13 residues. Germline values: CDR1 SNHLY, CDR2 FYNNEI. V dropped 9 bases and J dropped 1 base, with 12 bases sitting between them. CDR3 region: CARASQRNTEAFF. Written as DNA, the CDR3 is TGTGCCAGAGCGTCCCAACGGAACACTGAAGCTTTCTTT.

The chain uses TRBV7-8 and TRBJ1-6, with TRBD1 as a possible D gene (5 bases). Between the trimmed V and J ends, which lost 4 bases and 8 bases, there was a span of 15 bases. The CDR3 covers 15 residues. Looked up from germline, CDR1 is SGHVS and CDR2 is FQNEAQ. For the CDR3, the DNA is TGTGCCAGCAGCTGGATGCAGGGTGGGGATTCACCCCTCCACTTT. Translated: CASSWMQGGDSPLHF. Using reference TRBV7-8 and TRBJ1-6 for the parts outside the CDR3, the full variable domain is GAGVSQSPRYKVAKRGQDVALRCDPISGHVSLFWYQQALGQGPEFLTYFQNEAQLDKSGLPSDRFFAERPEGSVSTLKIQRTQQEDSAVYLCASSWMQGGDSPLHFGNGTRLTVT.

The chain recombines TRBV29-1 with TRBJ2-2, with TRBD2 matching over 7 bases. This CDR3 region has 14 residues. The germline V gene encodes CDR1 SQVTM and CDR2 ANQGSEA. Trimming took 4 bases from V and 5 from J; bases not matched to a gene: 7. The CDR3, as DNA: TGCAGCGTTGCCCCAGCGGGGTTTACCGGGGAGCTGTTTTTT. This codes for CSVAPAGFTGELFF.

The V gene is TRBV23-1, the J gene TRBJ2-1, with 13 bases identical to TRBD2. TRBV23-1 is an open reading frame whose function is uncertain. With 10 bases clipped from V and 12 bases from J, the junction kept 3 bases outside the gene matches. This CDR3 has 11 residues. The CDR3 protein is CATLAGGGQFF. CDR3 DNA: TGCGCCACACTAGCGGGAGGGGGGCAGTTCTTC.

The table lists this clone with a few counts. The chain uses TRBV7-9 and TRBJ1-2; no clear D. Trimming removed 0 bases from V and 2 bases from J, with 10 bases in between. Germline assignment: CDR1 SEHNR and CDR2 FQNEAQ (reference sequence). The CDR3 length is 15 residues. The DNA of the CDR3 is TGTGCCAGCAGCTTAGCGCGCGTAGAGAACTATGGCTACACCTTC. This encodes CASSLARVENYGYTF.

The V call is TRBV11-2, the J call TRBJ2-5, with 11 bases matching TRBD2. V was pared by 5 bases and J by 4 bases, with 9 bases of the junction left unmatched. Per the germline V gene, CDR1 is SGHAT and CDR2 is FQNNGV. The CDR3 consists of 16 residues. The CDR3 loop reads CASSPRLAGRIETQYF. CDR3 DNA: TGTGCCAGCAGCCCTCGACTAGCGGGAAGGATAGAGACCCAGTACTTC.

V gene TRBV29-1 combines with J gene TRBJ2-5; D perhaps matches TRBD1 (6 bases). The CDR3 length is 13 residues. V was pared by 5 bases and J by 1 base, with 11 bases between. Germline CDR1 reads SQVTM; CDR2 reads ANQGSEA. The CDR3 is CSVKWTVQETQYF. As DNA, the CDR3 is TGCAGCGTTAAGTGGACAGTCCAAGAGACCCAGTACTTC.

This clone has more than one count but fewer than ten. The chain employs TRBV7-9 and TRBJ2-2, with 9 bases fitting TRBD1. From germline, CDR1 is SEHNR and CDR2 FQNEAQ (reference sequence). This CDR3 has 16 residues. Germline trimming cut 0 bases from V and 5 bases from J; bases unmatched to any gene: 4. The CDR3 spells CASSLAKGQGTGELFF. The CDR3 DNA is TGTGCCAGCAGCTTAGCCAAGGGACAGGGTACCGGGGAGCTGTTTTTT.

This chain uses TRBV15 with TRBJ1-1; D is unclear. The V and J ends lost 1 base and 5 bases respectively, with 11 bases between them. Per the germline V gene, CDR1 is LNHNV and CDR2 is YYDKDF (reference sequence). This CDR3 spans 14 amino acids. The CDR3 sequence is CATSRAGRETEAFF. DNA of the CDR3: TGTGCCACCAGCAGAGCAGGTCGTGAAACTGAAGCTTTCTTT.

The chain is built from TRBV6-6 and TRBJ2-7; 8 bases are a match to TRBD1. The J segment lost 0 bases and the V segment lost 6 bases, leaving 4 bases of the junction unmatched. In germline, CDR1 is MNHNY, CDR2 SVGAGI (reference sequence). The length of the CDR3 is 14 residues. The CDR3 DNA reads TGTGCCAGCAGCAAAGGACAGGGCTCCTACGAGCAGTACTTC. This translates into CASSKGQGSYEQYF.

V gene TRBV2 combines with J gene TRBJ1-1, with D unresolved. In germline, CDR1 is SNHLY, CDR2 FYNNEI. Trimming cost V 3 bases and J 9 bases, with 8 bases left between them. CDR3 size: 11 residues. The CDR3 loop is CASSERFQAFF. DNA of the CDR3: TGTGCCAGCAGTGAGCGGTTTCAAGCTTTCTTT.

The V gene is TRBV7-8, the J gene TRBJ2-1; D unresolved. This CDR3 is built from 14 residues. In germline, CDR1 is SGHVS, CDR2 FQNEAQ. V dropped 1 base and J dropped 3 bases, with 7 bases sitting between them. CDR3 sequence (DNA): TGTGCCAGCAGCTTAGGTGCTGTCTACAATGAGCAGTTCTTC. Its protein product is CASSLGAVYNEQFF.

This chain joins TRBV7-3 and TRBJ2-2, with D perhaps matching TRBD1 or TRBD2 (5 bases each). Deletions cut 4 bases from V and 4 bases from J, with 13 bases between. Germline V gene sequence: CDR1 SGHTA, CDR2 FQGTGA. The CDR3 contains 15 residues. The CDR3 DNA sequence: TGTGCCAGCAGCTGGGGGACGGGTATCACCGGGGAGCTGTTTTTT. Translation gives CASSWGTGITGELFF.

The gene calls are TRBV5-6 and TRBJ1-1; D unresolved. The CDR3 length is 12 residues. The ends were cut back, 5 bases at V and 10 bases at J, with 15 bases in the middle. Germline-derived CDR1 and CDR2 are SGHDT and YYEEEE. This CDR3 is CASSRIGVGAFF. CDR3 DNA sequence: TGTGCCAGCAGTAGGATTGGTGTCGGAGCTTTCTTT.

This chain links TRBV6-1 with TRBJ1-1, with TRBD1 matching 9 bases. Trimming cost V 7 bases and J 0 bases; bases outside gene matches: 6. Germline lookup yields CDR1 MNHNS and CDR2 SASEGT. The CDR3 length is 15 residues. CDR3 in amino acids: CASTTGQGMNTEAFF. The CDR3 region has the DNA TGTGCCAGCACAACCGGACAGGGGATGAACACTGAAGCTTTCTTT.

The chain is built from TRBV6-1 and TRBJ1-4; tentative D call: TRBD1 (6 bases). The V gene's germline CDR1 is MNHNS and CDR2 SASEGT. The CDR3 consists of 16 residues. Trimming left V 1 base short and J 7 bases short, with 16 bases between. The CDR3 protein is CASSEDRYRDVEKLFF. The CDR3 bases are TGTGCCAGCAGTGAAGATCGGTACAGGGATGTTGAAAAACTGTTTTTT.